The 25 T cell receptor beta chains reported below all come from one sample, sequenced in a study of cytomegalovirus exposure and HLA in healthy donors. The PCR contained 60 Vbeta and 13 Jbeta primers. Clones were sequenced by immunoSEQ multiplex PCR, and TCRdb holds only the in-frame ones, with some missing. The profile shows 80,000 to 100,000 clones, about three quarters of them singletons. The sample comprised PBMCs. These receptors originate from a man aged 50 to 59 in good health and CMV-seropositive.

The chain carries TRBV14 and TRBJ2-5; D may be TRBD1 (5 bases). Deletions cut 1 base from V and 7 bases from J, with 10 bases between. Germline CDR1 and CDR2: SGHDN and FVKESK. The CDR3 is made up of 13 amino acids. The CDR3 nucleotides read TGTGCCAGCAGCCAAGTTTCTCAGGGGACCCAGTACTTC. This sequence encodes CASSQVSQGTQYF.

This sequence joins TRBV4-1 and TRBJ1-5; no definite D call. Deletions cut 4 bases from V and 4 bases from J, with 20 bases between. Germline values: CDR1 MGHRA, CDR2 YSYEKL. There are 17 residues in the CDR3. CDR3 nucleotide sequence: TGCGCCAGCAGCCTCTTTCAAAATGCCCCCGGGAATCAGCCCCAGCATTTT. Its translation is CASSLFQNAPGNQPQHF.

This chain links TRBV13 with TRBJ1-3; D is undetermined. In germline, CDR1 is PRHDT, CDR2 FYEKMQ (reference sequence). The CDR3 extends over 15 amino acids. Trimming stripped 4 bases from V and 0 bases from J, with 10 bases between. The CDR3 bases are TGTGCCAGCAGCTCCGGCCGGAGCTCTGGAAACACCATATATTTT. As protein: CASSSGRSSGNTIYF.

V gene TRBV27 combines with J gene TRBJ1-2; D is perhaps TRBD1 (6 bases). Germline CDR1 and CDR2: MNHEY and SMNVEV (reference sequence). This CDR3 region has 11 residues. Deletions cut 9 bases from V and 8 bases from J, with 13 bases between. This CDR3 reads CASSQGGGYTF. CDR3 DNA sequence: TGTGCCAGTTCACAGGGCGGCGGCTACACCTTC.

The V gene is TRBV30, the J gene TRBJ2-5, with D possibly matching TRBD1 (6 bases). V was clipped by 5 bases and J by 3 bases, with 10 bases between them. This CDR3 has 12 amino acids. The germline CDR1 and CDR2 sequences are GTSNPN and SVGIG (reference sequence). CDR3 nucleotide sequence: TGTGCCTGGGGTCAGGGGAAAGAGACCCAGTACTTC. This codes for CAWGQGKETQYF. Full variable domain (rest looked up from reference TRBV30 and TRBJ2-5): SQTIHQWPATLVQPVGSPLSLECTVEGTSNPNLYWYRQAAGRGLQLLFYSVGIGQISSEVPQNLSASRPQDRQFILSSKKLLLSDSGFYLCAWGQGKETQYFGPGTRLLVL.

This chain uses TRBV7-2 with TRBJ1-6; D perhaps matches TRBD1 (6 bases). V shed 1 base and J shed 4 bases, with 11 bases lying between them. CDR1 is SGHTA and CDR2 is FQGNSA in the germline V gene. CDR3 length: 16 amino acids. The CDR3 DNA reads as TGTGCCAGCAGCTTAGACCCAGGGGATTATAATTCACCCCTCCACTTT. Translated: CASSLDPGDYNSPLHF.

The genes are TRBV7-2 and TRBJ1-5; D gene unclear. Germline V gene lookup returns CDR1 SGHTA and CDR2 FQGNSA. V was pared by 3 bases and J by 10 bases, with 13 bases between. The CDR3 sequence is 13 residues long. This chain's CDR3 is CASSLVHEGPQHF. CDR3 DNA sequence: TGTGCCAGCAGCTTGGTCCATGAGGGACCCCAGCATTTT. The entire variable domain, with the rest obtained from reference TRBV7-2 and TRBJ1-5, is as follows: GAGVSQSPSNKVTEKGKDVELRCDPISGHTALYWYRQSLGQGLEFLIYFQGNSAPDKSGLPSDRFSAERTGGSVSTLTIQRTQQEDSAVYLCASSLVHEGPQHFGDGTRLSIL.

As regards this clone: One end of the junction does not line up with germline, which may come from a read error. The chain combines TRBV6-5 with TRBJ1-2; no definite D call. This CDR3 comprises 15 residues. The germline gives CDR1 MNHEY, CDR2 SVGAGI. In nucleotides, the CDR3 is TGTGCCAGCAGTTACCGGGAAGGCCCGTTAAATGGCTACCCCTTC. Translating it yields CASSYREGPLNGYPF.

This chain links TRBV29-1 with TRBJ2-3, with 16 bases matching TRBD2. Germline V gene lookup returns CDR1 SQVTM and CDR2 ANQGSEA. V was clipped by 4 bases and J by 3 bases; unmatched bases: 4. The CDR3 runs to 16 residues. CDR3 in DNA: TGCAGCGTTGGGGGACTAGCGGGGGGGCGGACAGATACGCAGTATTTT. Protein product: CSVGGLAGGRTDTQYF.

The chain employs TRBV30 and TRBJ2-2, with TRBD2 matching 8 bases. The V gene end was trimmed by 8 bases and the J gene end by 6 bases; junction bases not matched to a gene: 11. The CDR3 extends over 14 amino acids. Germline V gene data show CDR1 as GTSNPN and CDR2 as SVGIG (reference sequence). CDR3 nucleotides: TGTGCCGGACTATCCGGGGGGGCCCCCGGGGAGCTGTTTTTT. As protein: CAGLSGGAPGELFF.

The rearrangement links TRBV5-6 to TRBJ2-7; 7 bases are a match to TRBD1. Germline lookup yields CDR1 SGHDT and CDR2 YYEEEE. The CDR3 is 14 amino acids. V shed 4 bases and J 2 bases; nucleotides not matched to a gene: 6. The CDR3 sequence: CASSPGTAPYEQYF. DNA for the CDR3: TGTGCCAGCAGCCCCGGGACAGCGCCCTACGAGCAGTACTTC.

This clone appeared a single time. The chain combines TRBV5-6 with TRBJ2-5, with 11 bases matching TRBD1. Germline-derived CDR1 and CDR2 are SGHDT and YYEEEE. V dropped 8 bases and J dropped 1; count of bases not matched to a gene: 4. This CDR3 is built from 14 residues. CDR3 coding DNA: TGTGCCAGTACAGGGACAGGGGGCCAAGAGACCCAGTACTTC. Residues: CASTGTGGQETQYF.

This clone was observed a few times. The chain recombines TRBV7-2 with TRBJ2-2; TRBD2 agrees at 11 bases. The CDR3 sequence is 17 residues long. The V segment lost 3 bases and the J segment 4 bases; nucleotides outside the gene matches: 7. CDR1 and CDR2 (germline): SGHTA, FQGNSA. The CDR3 sequence: CASSFVSGTSGTGELFF. CDR3 DNA: TGTGCCAGCAGCTTCGTATCCGGGACTAGCGGCACCGGGGAGCTGTTTTTT.

V gene TRBV11-3 combines with J gene TRBJ2-7, with a tentative D call TRBD2 (6 bases). There are 13 residues in the CDR3. Deletions cut 6 bases from V and 7 bases from J, with 16 bases between. Germline CDR1 is SGHNT and CDR2 is YENEEA. This chain's CDR3 is CASSAAWGEEQYF. The CDR3 nucleotides are TGTGCCAGCAGTGCAGCATGGGGGGAAGAGCAGTACTTC. The full variable domain, in which reference TRBV11-3 and TRBJ2-7 provide the parts outside the CDR3, is EAGVVQSPRYKIIEKKQPVAFWCNPISGHNTLYWYLQNLGQGPELLIRYENEEAVDDSQLPKDRFSAERLKGVDSTLKIQPAELGDSAVYLCASSAAWGEEQYFGPGTRLTVT.

This clone has more than one count but fewer than ten. The CDR3 here is CASSMGTGGDYGYTF. CDR3 coding DNA: TGTGCCAGTAGTATGGGGACAGGGGGCGACTATGGCTACACCTTC. The V gene is TRBV19, the J gene TRBJ1-2, with 12 bases fitting TRBD1. Germline CDR1 is LNHDA and CDR2 is SQIVND (reference sequence). CDR3 length equals 15 residues. V trimming: 3 bases; J trimming: 3 bases; junction bases outside the gene matches: 2.

The V gene is TRBV27, the J gene TRBJ2-5; the D gene is possibly TRBD1 (7 bases). Trimming pared 3 bases from V and 5 bases from J, leaving 16 bases between. The CDR3 totals 15 residues. From germline, CDR1 is MNHEY and CDR2 SMNVEV (reference sequence). In nucleotides, the CDR3 is TGTGCCAGCAGTTTTGACAGGGAGGCTCTGGAGACCCAGTACTTC. Its protein product is CASSFDREALETQYF.

This chain uses TRBV6-1 with TRBJ1-5; TRBD1 matches 11 bases. V shed 10 bases, J shed 5 bases, and the junction held 4 bases outside the gene matches. CDR3 length: 13 residues. CDR1 and CDR2 (germline): MNHNS, SASEGT. CDR3 residues: CAIGQGAYQPQHF. For the CDR3, the DNA is TGTGCCATCGGACAGGGGGCCTATCAGCCCCAGCATTTT.

The chain carries TRBV7-2 and TRBJ1-4; 8 bases are shared with TRBD1. Germline V gene lookup returns CDR1 SGHTA and CDR2 FQGNSA. V lost 5 bases to trimming and J lost 4 bases; unmatched junction nucleotides: 6. The CDR3 consists of 15 residues. This chain's CDR3 is CASSLVQGVNEKLFF. CDR3 sequence (DNA): TGTGCCAGCAGCCTAGTACAGGGGGTTAATGAAAAACTGTTTTTT.

This clone was recorded once. This rearrangement joins TRBV30 to TRBJ1-1, with D unresolved. Germline values: CDR1 GTSNPN, CDR2 SVGIG (reference sequence). This CDR3 region has 16 residues. V dropped 2 bases and J dropped 1 base, with 17 bases sitting between them. This CDR3 is CAWSTFGVMRNTEAFF. CDR3 nucleotide sequence: TGTGCCTGGAGTACCTTCGGGGTAATGCGGAACACTGAAGCTTTCTTT.

The chain uses TRBV4-1 and TRBJ2-1; 10 bases are a match to TRBD2. CDR3 length equals 16 residues. The V gene's germline CDR1 is MGHRA and CDR2 YSYEKL. The J segment lost 3 bases and the V segment lost 0 bases, leaving 2 bases of the junction unmatched. The chain's CDR3 is CASSQEQRGGYNEQFF. CDR3 bases: TGCGCCAGCAGCCAAGAACAGCGGGGGGGCTACAATGAGCAGTTCTTC.

This chain links TRBV5-4 with TRBJ2-7; D might be TRBD2 (5 bases). Trimming cost V 1 base and J 3 bases, with 11 bases left between them. Germline values: CDR1 SGHNT, CDR2 YYREEE (reference sequence). The CDR3 is 14 amino acids. The CDR3 sequence is CASSLSEGGYEQYF. CDR3 bases: TGTGCCAGCAGCTTGTCCGAGGGCGGCTACGAGCAGTACTTC.

To note about this clone: A read error may produce the germline difference seen at one junction end. The V and J genes are TRBV7-9 and TRBJ2-7, with 11 bases lining up with TRBD2. CDR1 SEHNR and CDR2 FQNEAQ come from the germline V gene (reference sequence). CDR3 length: 16 residues. CDR3 region: CSSSLVPSGGSYEQYF. The CDR3 nucleotides are TGTTCCAGCAGCTTAGTACCTAGCGGGGGGTCCTACGAGCAGTACTTC.

The V gene is TRBV4-1, the J gene TRBJ1-6, with 12 positions matching TRBD1. V lost 3 bases and J lost 13; bases outside the gene matches: 7. Germline assignment: CDR1 MGHRA and CDR2 YSYEKL. This CDR3 is built from 15 residues. CDR3 amino acids: CASSHPGQGANPLHF. The CDR3 DNA follows: TGCGCCAGCAGCCATCCGGGACAGGGGGCTAATCCCCTCCACTTT.

This chain uses TRBV28 with TRBJ2-7, with 7 bases lining up with TRBD1. This CDR3 is built from 14 residues. With V trimmed by 10 bases and J by 3 bases, 12 bases remained unmatched. The germline gives CDR1 MDHEN, CDR2 SYDVKM. The CDR3 bases are TGTGCCACCTTTTCGGGGACAGCGAGCTACGAGCAGTACTTC. As protein: CATFSGTASYEQYF.

V usage is TRBV30 and J usage is TRBJ1-2, with D possibly matching TRBD1 (5 bases). Germline V CDR1 and CDR2: GTSNPN, SVGIG (reference sequence). V lost 0 bases to trimming and J lost 7 bases, with 12 bases between them. The CDR3 has 13 amino acids. CDR3 region: CAWSVLGGSGYTF. CDR3 sequence (DNA): TGTGCCTGGAGTGTCTTGGGGGGGAGTGGCTACACCTTC.